The clone carrying this TCR beta chain was counted only a few times. The target antigen is unknown. This sample was taken from a study of response to subunit inactivated influenza vaccine. Notes on the study in general: Authors suggested that a seasonal influenza vaccination recruits few new T cells each time.

Trimming cost V 5 bases and J 5 bases, with 16 bases left between them. This CDR3 region has 15 residues. Germline V gives CDR1 SEHNR, CDR2 FQNEAQ (reference sequence). TCRdb re-called the RT-PCR reads through MiXCR, storing one row per CDR3 protein. The table records about 520,000 distinct CDR3 sequences, about 7.2% of them present only once. The chain joins TRBV7-9 to TRBJ2-1; a weak D match, TRBD2 (6 bases). This TCR was sampled from a man aged 50 to 75 who received an inactivated influenza vaccine. The input for sequencing was PBMCs from blood, taken 23 to 25 months after vaccination. CDR3 in DNA: TGTGCCAGCAGCACCTCCCGGGACTCTAACAATGAGCAGTTCTTC. Translation gives CASSTSRDSNNEQFF.